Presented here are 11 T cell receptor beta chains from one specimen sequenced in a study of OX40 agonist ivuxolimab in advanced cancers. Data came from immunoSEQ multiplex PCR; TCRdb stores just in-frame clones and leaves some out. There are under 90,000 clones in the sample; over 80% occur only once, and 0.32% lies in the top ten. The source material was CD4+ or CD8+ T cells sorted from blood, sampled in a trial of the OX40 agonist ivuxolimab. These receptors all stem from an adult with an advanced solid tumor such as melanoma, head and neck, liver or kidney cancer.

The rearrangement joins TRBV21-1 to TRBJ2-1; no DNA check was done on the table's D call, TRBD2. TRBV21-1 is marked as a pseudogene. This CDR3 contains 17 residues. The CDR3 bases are TGTGCCAGCAGCAAAGCTTTTAATTCGGGAACCTACAATGAGCAGTTCTTC. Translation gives CASSKAFNSGTYNEQFF.

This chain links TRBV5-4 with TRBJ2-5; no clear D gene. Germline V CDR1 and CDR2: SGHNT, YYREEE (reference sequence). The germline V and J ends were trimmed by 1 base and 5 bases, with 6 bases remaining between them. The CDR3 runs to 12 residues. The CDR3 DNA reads TGTGCCAGCAGCTTGTCACCGGAGACCCAGTACTTC. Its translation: CASSLSPETQYF.

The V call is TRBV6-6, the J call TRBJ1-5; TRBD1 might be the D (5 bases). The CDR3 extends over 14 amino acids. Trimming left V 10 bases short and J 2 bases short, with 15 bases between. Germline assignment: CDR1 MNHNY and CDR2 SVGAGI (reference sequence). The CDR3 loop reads CATRRGGGNQPQHF. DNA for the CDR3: TGTGCCACCCGACGGGGGGGTGGCAATCAGCCCCAGCATTTT.

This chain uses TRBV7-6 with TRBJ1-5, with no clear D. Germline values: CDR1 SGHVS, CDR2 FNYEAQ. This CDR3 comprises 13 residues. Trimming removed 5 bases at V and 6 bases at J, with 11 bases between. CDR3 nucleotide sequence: TGTGCCAGCAGCCACAACGAGGTTCAGCCCCAGCATTTT. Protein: CASSHNEVQPQHF.

The CDR3 nucleotides read TGTGCCAGCAGCTTAGCGGGGCAAGTGGGAGATACGCAGTATTTT. It translates to CASSLAGQVGDTQYF. The chain combines TRBV11-3 with TRBJ2-3; D may be TRBD1 or TRBD2 (5 bases each). The CDR3 runs 15 residues. The ends were cut back, 1 base at V and 5 bases at J, with 13 bases in the middle. The germline gives CDR1 SGHNT, CDR2 YENEEA.

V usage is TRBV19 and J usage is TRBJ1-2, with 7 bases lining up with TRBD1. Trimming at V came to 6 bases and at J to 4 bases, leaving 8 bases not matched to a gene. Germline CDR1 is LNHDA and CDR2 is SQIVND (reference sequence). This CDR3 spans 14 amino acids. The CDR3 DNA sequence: TGTGCCAGTAGCAACAGGGGCGCTGGCTATGGCTACACCTTC. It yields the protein CASSNRGAGYGYTF.

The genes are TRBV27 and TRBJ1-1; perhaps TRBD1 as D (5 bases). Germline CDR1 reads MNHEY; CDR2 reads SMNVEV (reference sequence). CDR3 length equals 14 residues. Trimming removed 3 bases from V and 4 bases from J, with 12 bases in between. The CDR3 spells CASSFGGGITEAFF. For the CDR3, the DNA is TGTGCCAGCAGTTTCGGGGGGGGGATCACTGAAGCTTTCTTT.

The CDR3 coding sequence is TGTGCCAGCAGCTTAGTATTTACAGTCGACGAGCAGTACTTC. Its protein product is CASSLVFTVDEQYF. The chain is built from TRBV7-2 and TRBJ2-7; D gene ambiguous. The V gene's germline CDR1 is SGHTA and CDR2 FQGNSA. Trimming pared 1 base from V and 5 bases from J, leaving 12 bases between. This CDR3 comprises 14 residues.

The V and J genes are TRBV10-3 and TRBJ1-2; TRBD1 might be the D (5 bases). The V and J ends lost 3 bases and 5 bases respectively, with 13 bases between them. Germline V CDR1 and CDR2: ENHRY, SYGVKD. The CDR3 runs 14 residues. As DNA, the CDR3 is TGTGCCATCAGTGACCCTGGCAGGGATTATGGCTACACCTTC. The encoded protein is CAISDPGRDYGYTF.

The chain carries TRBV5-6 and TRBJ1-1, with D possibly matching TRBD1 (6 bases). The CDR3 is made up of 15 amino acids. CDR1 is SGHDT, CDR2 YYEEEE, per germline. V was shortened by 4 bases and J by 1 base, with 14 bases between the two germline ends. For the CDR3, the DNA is TGTGCCAGCAGCCCGTACAGGGTAGGGAACACTGAAGCTTTCTTT. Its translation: CASSPYRVGNTEAFF.

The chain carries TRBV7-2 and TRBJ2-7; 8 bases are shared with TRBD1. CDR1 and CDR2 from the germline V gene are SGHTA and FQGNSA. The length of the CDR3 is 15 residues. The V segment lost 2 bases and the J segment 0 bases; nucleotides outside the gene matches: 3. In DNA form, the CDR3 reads TGTGCCAGCAGCTTATGGGGGACAGGCTCCTACGAGCAGTACTTC. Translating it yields CASSLWGTGSYEQYF.